The following is a T cell receptor (beta chain) sequence with its context. Its target antigen remains unknown. No per-base quality is available; no much larger clone lies one base away. The sample's time point label, in plain terms: baseline before first vaccination. Vaccinee samples came from UK trials COV001 and COV002, including a single-blind randomized controlled phase 2/3 trial of AZD1222 (ChAdOx1 nCoV-19) in healthy adults. Trial participant PBMC samples were collected at day 0 and day 28 after the second dose for TCRbeta chain sequencing. The CDR3 regions of human TCRbeta chains were analyzed by immunosequencing. In the paper's pipeline: Repertoire TCRs were checked for matches against a reference library of SARS-CoV-2-specific TCRs that had been generated using the MIRA antigen-specificity platform. Breadth was defined as the fraction of unique TCRs that were SARS-CoV-2-associated, and depth was defined as the fraction of total T cells that were SARS-CoV-2-associated. Using the MIRA data, each spike-specific TCR was mapped to the spike region that the TCR reacts to and placed in a CD4 or CD8 class. Log10-transformed breadth and depth values were compared by one-way ANOVA with Sidak's multiple comparisons tests. Drawn from immuneACCESS, this table holds only the in-frame rearrangements with V and J called that TCRdb kept. Clones are partly lost; checked studies trace under half to an unresolved V gene and leave the rest unexplained. V and J calls and clone size are given by that table; D and trimming were obtained from the DNA. Within this sample are more than 95,000 clones, with roughly 90% of them counted one time only. The ten largest make up around 1.5% of the sample.

This entry is derived from a study of T cell responses to AZD1222 COVID-19 vaccine (dated by TCRdb to about 2021). Study-level background: AZD1222 recipients whose second dose came at about 4 weeks and those whose second dose came at about 12 weeks were combined into one group, since spike-specific TCR depth and breadth did not differ between the two schedules. TCR sequencing was performed for 230 to 250 trial participants, of whom around 210 were given two doses of AZD1222 and about 25 were given two doses of MenACWY control vaccine. Trial participants were enrolled into age subgroups of 18-55, 56-69 and 70-plus years, which contained around 150, 28 and 57 TCR-sequenced participants, respectively.

The full study reports these points: The vaccine-associated CD4 TCRs covered the entire spike protein, and the dominant responses fell in regions 160-218 and 743-854. In the small 56-69-year group, the increase in depth fell short of significance, most likely because of low power. Most participants were white British and females outnumbered males, and the authors suggested that clonal diversity may have been underestimated. Because no day 14 peak-response samples were available, the repertoires could be characterized only after the peak T cell response. Reportedly, almost half of the unique spike-specific TCRs recognized epitopes lying outside the regions that are mutated in the B.1.351 and B.1.1.7 variants. Only five or six AZD1222 recipients were SARS-CoV-2 seropositive at baseline, limiting conclusions about previously exposed vaccinees. After two AZD1222 doses, both the breadth and the depth of spike-specific TCRs were significantly higher than at day 0 and than in MenACWY recipients.

This TCR was sampled from an adult in good health. The sequences come from peripheral blood, collected on day 0 of AZD1222 vaccination.

In nucleotides, the sequence is TGTGCCAGCTCACCCCGGGCCGGGGGTGAAAAACTGTTTTTT. The translation is CASSPRAGGEKLFF. The chain is made from TRBV18 and TRBJ1-4; the D gene is perhaps TRBD1, from 5 matching bases. The germline V gene provides CDR1 KGHSH and CDR2 LQKENI. The CDR3 starts with the cysteine, ends with the phenylalanine, and has 14 residues. Just CDR3 DNA is preserved here, 42 bases in frame from base 1. A distance of 12 bases separates the germline ends of V and J, which lose 3 bases and 7 bases respectively.